Shown below are 14 T cell receptor beta chains from a single sample sequenced in a study of technical replicates of blood from a few donors. The data were produced by immunoSEQ multiplex PCR, yet TCRdb's version contains in-frame clones alone and is incomplete. The table shows tens of thousands of clones, with 92% occurring only once. Sequencing was done on a sample of T cells isolated from PBMCs. The receptors shown here come from a human donor in good health.

This chain uses TRBV30 with TRBJ1-4; no reliable D call. The CDR3 totals 16 residues. Trimming took off 2 bases at V and 6 bases at J, with 19 bases between the two ends. Germline V gene sequence: CDR1 GTSNPN, CDR2 SVGIG (reference sequence). CDR3 residues: CAWSPILGDTHEKLFF. Written as DNA, the CDR3 is TGTGCCTGGAGTCCCATACTAGGAGACACGCATGAAAAACTGTTTTTT. The complete variable domain, with remaining parts taken from reference TRBV30 and TRBJ1-4, reads SQTIHQWPATLVQPVGSPLSLECTVEGTSNPNLYWYRQAAGRGLQLLFYSVGIGQISSEVPQNLSASRPQDRQFILSSKKLLLSDSGFYLCAWSPILGDTHEKLFFGSGTQLSVL.

The chain uses TRBV6-1 and TRBJ2-7; D may be TRBD2 (6 bases). The CDR3 contains 17 residues. The V gene lost 6 bases and the J gene lost 3 bases, with 24 bases spanning the gap. Germline CDR1 reads MNHNS; CDR2 reads SASEGT. CDR3 in DNA: TGTGCCAGCAGCGAATCGATCGAGCGGGTTCTAGACTACGAGCAGTACTTC. Translating it yields CASSESIERVLDYEQYF.

The chain has TRBV19 and TRBJ2-7; 7 bases are shared with TRBD1. The CDR3 runs to 14 residues. Trimming removed 3 bases from V and 4 bases from J; junction bases left unmatched: 6. Germline V lookup: CDR1 LNHDA, CDR2 SQIVND (reference sequence). CDR3 loop: CASSISNRGYEQYF. In nucleotides, the CDR3 is TGTGCCAGTAGTATTTCGAACAGGGGATACGAGCAGTACTTC.

This chain links TRBV29-1 with TRBJ2-7, with D possibly being TRBD1 (5 bases). The V end lost 0 bases, the J end lost 10 bases, and 10 bases lay between the germline ends. CDR3 length: 11 residues. Germline V gene data show CDR1 as SQVTM and CDR2 as ANQGSEA. Written as DNA, the CDR3 is TGCAGCGTTGAAGATAATAGGGGCCAGTACTTC. It specifies CSVEDNRGQYF.

The rearrangement uses TRBV6-1 and TRBJ2-7; 9 nucleotides agree with TRBD2. This CDR3 region has 14 residues. V gave up 11 bases and J gave up 4 bases; unmatched junction bases: 12. CDR1 and CDR2 (germline): MNHNS, SASEGT. CDR3 in amino acids: CAGSGTSYGYEQYF. CDR3 DNA: TGTGCCGGCTCCGGGACTAGCTACGGATACGAGCAGTACTTC.

This clone was seen a single time. This chain uses TRBV14 with TRBJ2-4; D is undetermined. The germline V and J ends were trimmed by 2 bases and 9 bases, with 8 bases remaining between them. Per the germline V gene, CDR1 is SGHDN and CDR2 is FVKESK. This CDR3 spans 12 amino acids. The CDR3 is CASSQNGGIQYF. The CDR3 DNA reads as TGTGCCAGCAGCCAAAACGGTGGCATTCAGTACTTC.

V and J are TRBV9 and TRBJ2-3, with a possible D match to TRBD2 (6 bases). V was pared by 6 bases and J by 3 bases, with 20 bases between. Looked up from germline, CDR1 is SGDLS and CDR2 is YYNGEE. The CDR3 is 16 amino acids. CDR3 protein: CASTPTTGSGTDTQYF. CDR3 DNA: TGTGCCAGCACCCCGACGACCGGGAGTGGGACAGATACGCAGTATTTT.

The chain employs TRBV7-2 and TRBJ1-2; D remains unclear. This CDR3 is built from 16 residues. Germline lookup yields CDR1 SGHTA and CDR2 FQGNSA. V shed 4 bases and J shed 1 base, with 16 bases lying between them. CDR3 DNA: TGTGCCAGCAGCTCTTGGGCGCAGGTTGGTAACTATGGCTACACCTTC. Translating it yields CASSSWAQVGNYGYTF.

The rearrangement uses TRBV9 and TRBJ1-2, with D perhaps TRBD1 (6 bases). CDR3 size: 14 residues. From germline, CDR1 is SGDLS and CDR2 YYNGEE. The V end was cut by 3 bases, the J end by 5 bases, with 14 bases between. The CDR3, as DNA: TGTGCCAGCAGCGACCAGTCAGGGGTTTATGGCTACACCTTC. The encoded protein is CASSDQSGVYGYTF.

The rearrangement uses TRBV9 and TRBJ1-5; D possibly corresponds to TRBD1 (5 bases). CDR1 SGDLS and CDR2 YYNGEE come from the germline V gene. The CDR3 contains 14 residues. V was pared by 0 bases and J by 7 bases, with 11 bases between. The CDR3 DNA reads TGTGCCAGCAGCGTAGGGGGCGGGGGACAGCCCCAGCATTTT. It translates to CASSVGGGGQPQHF. The full variable domain, with the rest looked up from reference TRBV9 and TRBJ1-5, is DSGVTQTPKHLITATGQRVTLRCSPRSGDLSVYWYQQSLDQGLQFLIQYYNGEERAKGNILERFSAQQFPDLHSELNLSSLELGDSALYFCASSVGGGGQPQHFGDGTRLSIL.

The gene calls are TRBV30 and TRBJ1-4; D remains unclear. Germline assignment: CDR1 GTSNPN and CDR2 SVGIG (reference sequence). This CDR3 is 12 amino acids long. The V and J ends lost 1 base and 4 bases respectively, with 4 bases between them. The CDR3 bases are TGTGCCTGGAGTGGCAGTAATGAAAAACTGTTTTTT. Amino acid sequence: CAWSGSNEKLFF.

This rearrangement joins TRBV7-2 to TRBJ1-5; D gene ambiguous. The CDR3 loop spans 14 amino acids. V lost 5 bases, J lost 2 bases, and 10 bases lay in between. CDR1 is SGHTA and CDR2 is FQGNSA in the germline V gene. The CDR3 sequence is CASSQGGGNQPQHF. The DNA of the CDR3 is TGTGCCAGCAGCCAAGGCGGGGGCAATCAGCCCCAGCATTTT.

The rearrangement joins TRBV5-1 to TRBJ2-1; 12 positions agree with TRBD2. The J segment lost 2 bases and the V segment lost 4 bases, leaving 13 bases of the junction unmatched. From germline, CDR1 is SGHRS and CDR2 YFSETQ. CDR3 length: 19 residues. The CDR3 coding sequence is TGCGCCAGCAGCCTGACTCTAGCGGGAGGGCTAGTCACCTACAATGAGCAGTTCTTC. Translating it yields CASSLTLAGGLVTYNEQFF.

This chain connects TRBV2 to TRBJ2-2, with D hard to call. This CDR3 contains 18 residues. Trimming cost V 6 bases and J 0 bases, with 20 bases left between them. In germline, CDR1 is SNHLY, CDR2 FYNNEI. The CDR3, as DNA: TGTGCCAGCAGCAAATCTCTGCCCCGCGGTGCGAACACCGGGGAGCTGTTTTTT. Translated, it gives CASSKSLPRGANTGELFF.